The following is a T cell receptor (beta chain) sequence with its context. This clonotype was detected ten times or more. Its target antigen remains unknown. Base qualities are missing; no much larger clone stands one base away. This entry belongs to a study of regulatory T cells in long-lasting Graves disease (dated by TCRdb to the early 2020s). Broadly, across the study: Antithyroid drugs had been taken for less than 3 months by newly diagnosed Graves' disease patients. The study was registered as a clinical trial and conducted in China. A total of 35 or so samples were covered by TCR sequencing, comprising some 13 persistent and roughly 20 newly diagnosed Graves' disease patients. Patients with persistent Graves' disease were compared with patients with newly diagnosed Graves' disease using TCR sequencing and RNA sequencing of peripheral blood. Here is what the overall study found, with its caveats: TRBV28, TRBJ1-2 and TRBJ2-5 were preferentially used in persistent disease, while TRBV20-1 and TRBJ2-1 were favored in newly diagnosed disease. Only the TCR beta chain was sequenced and analyzed. Lower TCR Shannon entropy and fewer highly expanded clones were observed in persistent Graves' disease patients than in newly diagnosed patients, which suggested clonal expansion. A larger number of public clonotypes was shared among persistent patients (around 2,700) than among newly diagnosed patients (around 970). The authors acknowledged the small sample size as a limitation that may reduce accuracy. Only peripheral blood was studied, because thyroid tissue, the primary lesion, was inaccessible.

Libraries came from multiplex PCR. Reads for this sample came from an Illumina HiSeq 4000. CDR3 regions were amplified by Arm-PCR with iRepertoire HTBI primers to construct TCR beta libraries. Gel purification was performed on PCR products prior to sequencing. Turning to the authors' computational methods: Across samples, 60 to 70 TRBV and over 11 TRBJ segments were identified and used for gene usage analysis of CDR3 amino acid clonotypes. COPE and FqMerger were used to merge the filtered high-quality paired reads into contigs. BLAST was used to align contigs to IMGT TRBV, TRBD and TRBJ reference genes, and CDR3 was defined according to IMGT. Any clonotype with a frequency above 0.1% was counted as a highly expanded clone. Repertoire diversity was measured by Shannon entropy, and V-J evenness by the Gini coefficient. A clonotype was considered public if more than one individual shared it. Using fastp trimming at Q25 and MiXCR clonotype assembly, TCRdb reanalyzed the public sequencing data and kept in-frame beta chains. Rows matching on CDR3 protein sequence are summarized as one entry with the most common DNA and genes. The V and J calls reflect TCRdb's pipeline rather than the authors' work. The sample table contains roughly 500,000 distinct CDR3 sequences; only one count was recorded for approximately 13% of them. Together, the top ten hold approximately 9.3% of the sample.

The sample's time point, from its label and the paper: newly diagnosed GD, antithyroid drugs for less than 3 months. For both TCR sequencing and RNA sequencing, RNA was extracted from PBMCs in TRIzol. Graves' disease was diagnosed according to American Thyroid Association guidelines. Patients were recruited from an endocrinology department in Xi'an, China. Each patient gave 8.5 to 9.5 milliliters of peripheral blood, collected in an EDTA anticoagulant tube. PBMCs were isolated by Ficoll Paque Plus density gradient separation without further T cell sorting. An Agilent 2100 Bioanalyzer and agarose gel were used to check RNA quality, and a NanoDrop 2000 was used to measure RNA concentration. As encoded in the germline V gene (reference sequence), CDR1 is PRHDT while CDR2 is FYEKMQ. Trimming removed 6 bases from V and 8 bases from J, leaving 14 bases between the germline ends. Including cysteine and phenylalanine, the CDR3 has 13 amino acids. CDR3 DNA only is kept here, 39 bases in frame from base 1.

The sample was also linked to a second study, of T cells in Graves' hyperthyroidism and ophthalmopathy. The second study also describes: Stable Graves' hyperthyroidism was defined as the absence of progression to ophthalmopathy over 18 months of follow-up. Hyperthyroidism patients were aged 18 to 65 years and newly diagnosed, with disease duration of less than 2 months. Any patient with an uncontrolled infection, another autoimmune disease, pregnancy or lactation was excluded. Diagnoses were based on clinical symptoms, serum thyroxine and TRAb, thyroid ultrasound and orbital computed tomography. The TCR CDR3 was subjected to a first round of RT-PCR using the HTBI primer set and the Qiagen OneStep RT-PCR kit. Blood samples also contained most of the expanded thyroid clonotypes (frequency above 0.001), which suggests that blood repertoires may reflect thyroid immune responses. A 13 V-J signature model separated ophthalmopathy from stable hyperthyroidism, with roughly 88% sensitivity and roughly 84% specificity in cross-validation and 80%/75% in testing. In validation, progression to ophthalmopathy was predicted by the model with about 70% sensitivity and around 75% specificity, a median of roughly 6 months before onset. To identify distinguishing TCR V-J signatures, a discovery cohort of 90 to 100 patients was used, comprising 40 to 45 with Graves' ophthalmopathy and approximately 58 with stable Graves' hyperthyroidism. An independent validation cohort of fewer than 20 hyperthyroidism patients and 17 patients who later progressed to ophthalmopathy tested prospective prediction of ophthalmopathy. The approximately 95 discovery patients were divided at random into training and test sets in a 7:3 ratio. In roughly six Graves' hyperthyroidism patients, the study also compared T-cell repertoires from thyroid tissue with T-cell repertoires from blood. After sampling, hyperthyroidism patients received methimazole starting at 30 mg daily, and ophthalmopathy patients received high-dose intravenous methylprednisolone. Libraries were constructed in a second round of multiplex PCR, after which size selection and purification were performed. The libraries were sequenced on an Illumina HiSeq2000 using paired-end 100 bp reads. Raw data were processed with SOAPnuke, discarding reads with adapters, uncalled bases, mean Phred below 15, or no exact constant-primer or identifier match. COPE v1.2.5 was used to merge the high-quality paired reads, and each unique nucleotide sequence was defined as a clonotype. MiTCR v1.1 was used to align the clonotypes against IMGT TRBV, TRBD and TRBJ reference segments. Only V-J combinations with frequency above 0.0001, covering 99.2% of repertoires, were analysed. The TCS score was defined as the ratio of F50 (clonal expansion) to E x V (chaos), calculated using BLOSUM62-based TCRdist between CDR3 peptides within each V-J. Welch's t-statistics and random forest reduced fewer than 600 V-J features to fewer than 15, which were used in a naive Bayes classifier (R e1071). Sample size was not statistically predetermined, and blinding of investigators to group allocation was not performed. TCR Vbeta CDR3 sequencing of some 140 peripheral blood samples (around 45 ophthalmopathy, 75 to 85 hyperthyroidism and approximately 17 progressor patients) is reported in the paper.

This sequence originates from a man aged 25 to 40 with Graves disease. Donor details come from another sample of the same person, matched by shared clones. The rearranged segments are TRBV13 and TRBJ2-1, with a tentative D gene TRBD1 over 6 matching bases. The sequences come from peripheral blood mononuclear cells (PBMCs), collected at new diagnosis, from a patient treated with antithyroid drugs. The CDR3 region has the sequence CASRPGTRDEQFF. The nucleotide sequence reads TGTGCCAGCAGGCCCGGGACAAGGGATGAGCAGTTCTTC.